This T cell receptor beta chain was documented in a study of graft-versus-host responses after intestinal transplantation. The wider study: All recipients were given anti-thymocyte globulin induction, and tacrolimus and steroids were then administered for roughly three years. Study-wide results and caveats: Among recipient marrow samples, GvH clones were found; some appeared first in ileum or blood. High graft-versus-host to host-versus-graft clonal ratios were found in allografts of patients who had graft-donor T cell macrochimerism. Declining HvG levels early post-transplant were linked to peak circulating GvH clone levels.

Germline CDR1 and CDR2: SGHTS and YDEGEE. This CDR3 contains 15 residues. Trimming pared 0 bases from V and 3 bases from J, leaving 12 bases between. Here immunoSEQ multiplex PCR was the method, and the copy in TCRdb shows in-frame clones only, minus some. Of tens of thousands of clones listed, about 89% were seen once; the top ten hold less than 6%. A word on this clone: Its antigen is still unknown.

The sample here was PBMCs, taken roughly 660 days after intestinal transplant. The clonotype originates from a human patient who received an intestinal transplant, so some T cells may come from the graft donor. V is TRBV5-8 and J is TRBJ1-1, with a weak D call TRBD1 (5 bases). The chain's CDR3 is CASSLGGLRDTEAFF. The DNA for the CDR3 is TGTGCCAGCAGCTTGGGGGGACTCCGGGACACTGAAGCTTTCTTT.